The source of this TCR beta chain is a study of early T cells in non-severe SARS-CoV-2 infection. Across the study: Unsorted whole-blood RNA was sequenced in bulk, leaving chains unpaired.

TCRdb ran MiXCR on the 5' RACE reads and lists one entry per CDR3 protein. The sample lists 50,000 to 75,000 distinct CDR3 sequences, approximately 9.2% occurring once. The TCR was taken from an adult who was a healthcare worker with PCR-confirmed SARS-CoV-2 infection or an uninfected control (not recorded which). The sequencing here drew on whole blood, taken at baseline.

For the CDR3, the DNA is TGTGCCAGCAGCTTACGCGGGACCCCTTCCAATGAGCAGTTCTTC. Translation: CASSLRGTPSNEQFF. The rearrangement links TRBV7-9 to TRBJ2-1, with D possibly being TRBD2 (6 bases). Per the germline V gene, CDR1 is SEHNR and CDR2 is FQNEAQ (reference sequence). The V and J ends lost 2 bases and 6 bases respectively, with 14 bases between them. This CDR3 is built from 15 residues.